The 4 T cell receptor beta chains listed next were all sequenced from one sample in a study of blood T cell repertoires in COVID-19 (dated by TCRdb to about 2020). Preparation of the library involved the immunoSEQ multiplex PCR assay. Not all clones reach the TCRdb copy of this immuneACCESS table, which keeps in-frame sequences only. Checked studies attribute under half of the gap to unresolved V genes and leave the rest unexplained. Counted in this sample were a few hundred thousand clones; 70% to 85% of them appeared once. Under 1.2% of the sample lies in the top ten. Specimen: peripheral blood. The receptor set was obtained from a human donor with acute or convalescent COVID-19. The donor label of this sample is uncertain.

The chain links TRBV19 to TRBJ2-2, with D uncertain. Germline-derived CDR1 and CDR2 are LNHDA and SQIVND (reference sequence). Trimming pared 3 bases from V and 7 bases from J, leaving 6 bases between. The CDR3 runs to 12 residues. DNA for the CDR3: TGTGCCAGTAGTATCTATGGCGGGGAGCTGTTTTTT. It translates to CASSIYGGELFF.

The V call is TRBV15, the J call TRBJ1-2, with 10 nucleotides matching TRBD1. The CDR3 runs 14 residues. After removal of 0 bases from V and 8 bases from J, the junction contained 3 bases not matched to a gene. Germline V gene sequence: CDR1 LNHNV, CDR2 YYDKDF (reference sequence). CDR3 bases: TGTGCCACCAGCAGAGATTTGGGACAGGGGGGCTACACCTTC. Translated, it gives CATSRDLGQGGYTF.

The chain recombines TRBV30 with TRBJ1-2, with 8 bases aligning to TRBD1. The V segment lost 6 bases and the J segment 4 bases; nucleotides outside the gene matches: 4. The CDR3 covers 12 residues. Germline V gene data show CDR1 as GTSNPN and CDR2 as SVGIG (reference sequence). CDR3 nucleotide sequence: TGTGCCTGCCCGACAGGGGCCTATGGCTACACCTTC. Amino acids: CACPTGAYGYTF.

J is TRBJ1-1 and V is TRBV2, with D perhaps matching TRBD1 (6 bases). This CDR3 comprises 15 residues. Between the trimmed V and J ends, which lost 7 bases and 0 bases, there was a span of 15 bases. CDR1 SNHLY and CDR2 FYNNEI come from the germline V gene. The CDR3: CASTPEQGLNTEAFF. Here the CDR3 DNA reads TGTGCCAGCACCCCCGAGCAGGGGTTGAACACTGAAGCTTTCTTT.